This T cell receptor beta chain derives from a study of PD-L1 blockade in urothelial cancer. Study in general: Patients, treated from about 2014 onward, received atezolizumab 1,200 mg intravenously every 3 weeks. About nine tenths of the roughly 30 patients comprised males who had bladder-origin urothelial cancer.

Here immunoSEQ multiplex PCR was the method, and the copy in TCRdb shows in-frame clones only, minus some. Among roughly 90,000 clones listed, around 89% were seen once. Time point here: pretreatment peripheral blood. V was clipped by 1 base and J by 4 bases, with 10 bases between them. This CDR3 has 14 amino acids. CDR1 is SGHAT, CDR2 FQNNGV, per germline. Sequencing used PBMCs, obtained around atezolizumab (anti-PD-L1) treatment. The V call is TRBV11-2, the J call TRBJ2-5; D not resolved. The sequence came from a woman older than 75 with urothelial cancer. This chain's CDR3 is CASSLAVPPETQYF. The CDR3 DNA reads TGTGCCAGCAGCTTAGCAGTCCCCCCAGAGACCCAGTACTTC.